The 28 T cell receptor beta chains in this list originate from one sample, sequenced in a study of post-analysis software for immune sequencing data. Findings and caveats of the study: Elevated frequency relative to controls characterized roughly 5 TRBV segments in patients, TRBV5-6, TRBV5-1 and TRBV20-1 among them.

Unique-molecular-identifier-tagged TCR beta cDNA libraries were used. Each CDR3 protein is one row after TCRdb ran MiXCR on the PCR reads. Of hundreds of thousands of distinct CDR3 sequences listed, 25% to 30% are singletons. The antigens for these receptors are not known. Input material: blood. The receptor source for this set is a girl aged 5-17 years with multiple sclerosis.

The chain is built from TRBV11-2 and TRBJ1-1; 8 nucleotides agree with TRBD1. V lost 2 bases and J lost 6; bases outside the gene matches: 2. Germline-derived CDR1 and CDR2 are SGHAT and FQNNGV. The CDR3 covers 13 residues. Written as DNA, the CDR3 is TGTGCCAGCAGCTTACAGGGGGCTTCTGAAGCTTTCTTT. This codes for CASSLQGASEAFF.

This clonotype has just a few counts. This chain links TRBV3-1 with TRBJ2-4, with D uncertain. This CDR3 comprises 12 residues. Germline V gives CDR1 LGHDT, CDR2 YNNKEL (reference sequence). With 4 bases removed from V and 8 bases from J, the gap between germline ends came to 9 bases. The CDR3 DNA is TGTGCCAGCAGCCGGATCGCGGACATTCAGTACTTC. This gives the protein CASSRIADIQYF.

The CDR3 is CASSQSGQGGPQETQYF. The CDR3 DNA reads TGCGCCAGCAGCCAATCGGGACAGGGTGGACCGCAAGAGACCCAGTACTTC. V usage is TRBV4-1 and J usage is TRBJ2-5; 9 bases fit TRBD1. This CDR3 comprises 17 residues. The V gene end was trimmed by 2 bases and the J gene end by 2 bases; junction bases not matched to a gene: 9. Germline V gene data show CDR1 as MGHRA and CDR2 as YSYEKL.

This clonotype has more than one count but fewer than ten. This rearrangement joins TRBV11-1 to TRBJ2-5; weak D call: TRBD2 (6 bases). The V gene's germline CDR1 is SGHAT and CDR2 FQDESV (reference sequence). V was pared by 5 bases and J by 3 bases, with 13 bases between. The CDR3 loop spans 14 amino acids. DNA for the CDR3: TGTGCCAGCAGCATAAATGGAGGGAAAGAGACCCAGTACTTC. Amino acids: CASSINGGKETQYF. Full variable domain (outside the CDR3, taken from reference TRBV11-1 and TRBJ2-5): EAEVAQSPRYKITEKSQAVAFWCDPISGHATLYWYRQILGQGPELLVQFQDESVVDDSQLPKDRFSAERLKGVDSTLKIQPAELGDSAMYLCASSINGGKETQYFGPGTRLLVL.

This clonotype was detected only a few times. The J gene is TRBJ1-2, the V gene TRBV28, with TRBD1 identical over 8 bases. CDR3 length: 16 amino acids. CDR1 is MDHEN, CDR2 SYDVKM, per germline. V was clipped by 3 bases and J by 0 bases; unmatched bases: 6. The CDR3 region has the DNA TGTGCCAGCAGTTTTCTAGGACAGGGATCTAACTATGGCTACACCTTC. Its protein product is CASSFLGQGSNYGYTF.

The V gene is TRBV7-2, the J gene TRBJ2-1; the D gene could be TRBD1 or TRBD2 (5 bases each). Germline V gives CDR1 SGHTA, CDR2 FQGNSA. V lost 5 bases, J lost 6 bases, and 11 bases lay in between. This CDR3 has 13 residues. CDR3 in amino acids: CASSRDPSNEQFF. CDR3 sequence (DNA): TGTGCCAGCAGCCGGGACCCAAGCAATGAGCAGTTCTTC.

This clonotype showed up just a few times. This chain connects TRBV5-1 to TRBJ2-1, with 7 bases lining up with TRBD1. CDR1 is SGHRS and CDR2 is YFSETQ in the germline V gene. The CDR3 has 14 residues. The J segment lost 7 bases and the V segment lost 1 base, leaving 5 bases of the junction unmatched. CDR3 region: CASSLIQGMNEQFF. CDR3 DNA: TGCGCCAGCAGCTTGATACAGGGGATGAATGAGCAGTTCTTC. Full variable domain (outside the CDR3, taken from reference TRBV5-1 and TRBJ2-1): KAGVTQTPRYLIKTRGQQVTLSCSPISGHRSVSWYQQTPGQGLQFLFEYFSETQRNKGNFPGRFSGRQFSNSRSEMNVSTLELGDSALYLCASSLIQGMNEQFFGPGTRLTVL.

This clonotype has more than one count but fewer than ten. The chain carries TRBV7-2 and TRBJ1-4; 7 bases are a match to TRBD1. Trimming took 5 bases from V and 7 from J; bases not matched to a gene: 4. CDR3 size: 13 residues. Germline V CDR1 and CDR2: SGHTA, FQGNSA. The CDR3 is CASSRGTVEKLFF. CDR3 in DNA: TGTGCCAGCAGCCGGGGGACAGTTGAAAAACTGTTTTTT.

A word on this clonotype: A read error may explain this, as a much larger clone is one base away. CDR3: CATSRDSCSRQYF. The CDR3 DNA sequence: TGTGCCACCAGCAGAGACTCGTGTAGTCGGCAGTACTTC. This sequence joins TRBV15 and TRBJ2-7, with no clear D. Trimming removed 0 bases from V and 9 bases from J, with 12 bases in between. This CDR3 region has 13 residues. Germline assignment: CDR1 LNHNV and CDR2 YYDKDF (reference sequence).

J is TRBJ1-6 and V is TRBV5-1; weak D call: TRBD1 (6 bases). This CDR3 region has 16 residues. The V end was cut by 4 bases, the J end by 8 bases, with 19 bases between. Germline loops: CDR1 SGHRS, CDR2 YFSETQ. The CDR3 spells CASSTGLQGGDSPLHF. CDR3 nucleotide sequence: TGCGCCAGCAGCACAGGATTACAGGGTGGGGATTCACCCCTCCACTTT.

The rearrangement uses TRBV15 and TRBJ1-5; D unresolved. Germline V gene sequence: CDR1 LNHNV, CDR2 YYDKDF (reference sequence). Trimming removed 0 bases at V and 6 bases at J, with 12 bases between. The CDR3 sequence is 15 residues long. The CDR3: CATSRDGRRGQPQHF. In nucleotides, the CDR3 is TGTGCCACCAGCAGAGATGGAAGGAGAGGTCAGCCCCAGCATTTT.

This clonotype was counted only a few times. V gene TRBV6-2 or TRBV6-3 combines with J gene TRBJ1-2, with TRBD1 matching over 8 bases. The CDR3 sequence is 14 residues long. The ends lost 8 bases at V and 4 bases at J; junction bases unmatched: 9. CDR1 is MNHEY and CDR2 is SVGEGT in the germline V gene. The CDR3 reads CASVRGQGRYGYTF. The CDR3 DNA follows: TGTGCCAGCGTCAGAGGACAGGGACGCTATGGCTACACCTTC.

A remark on this clonotype: This sequence may be a read error, since a much larger clone differs from it by one base. The chain combines TRBV15 with TRBJ2-1, with 8 bases identical to TRBD2. Germline loops: CDR1 LNHNV, CDR2 YYDKDF (reference sequence). Trimming cost V 4 bases and J 13 bases; bases outside gene matches: 9. This CDR3 comprises 13 residues. The chain's CDR3 is CATSKFGGETQFF. CDR3 nucleotide sequence: TGTGCCACCAGCAAGTTCGGGGGGGAGACCCAGTTCTTC. The full variable domain, in which reference TRBV15 and TRBJ2-1 provide the parts outside the CDR3, is DAMVIQNPRYQVTQFGKPVTLSCSQTLNHNVMYWYQQKSSQAPKLLFHYYDKDFNNEADTPDNFQSRRPNTSFCFLDIRSPGLGDTAMYLCATSKFGGETQFFGPGTRLTVL.

The genes are TRBV2 and TRBJ2-1, with 7 bases matching TRBD1. Trimming removed 5 bases from V and 7 bases from J; junction bases left unmatched: 5. The V gene's germline CDR1 is SNHLY and CDR2 FYNNEI. The CDR3 loop spans 13 amino acids. CDR3 amino acids: CASSHKGANEQFF. The CDR3 nucleotides are TGTGCCAGCAGTCATAAGGGGGCAAATGAGCAGTTCTTC.

This clonotype has just a few counts. The rearrangement links TRBV5-1 to TRBJ2-1; 15 positions agree with TRBD2. The length of the CDR3 is 16 residues. Trimming took 3 bases from V and 10 from J; bases not matched to a gene: 8. Germline loops: CDR1 SGHRS, CDR2 YFSETQ. The CDR3 coding sequence is TGCGCCAGCAGCTCTACCGGGACTAGCGGGGGGCGAGAGCAGTTCTTC. This sequence encodes CASSSTGTSGGREQFF.

This clonotype was detected only a few times. The chain combines TRBV11-2 with TRBJ2-5; 9 nucleotides align to TRBD1. The CDR3 sequence is 16 residues long. The ends lost 2 bases at V and 5 bases at J; junction bases unmatched: 9. Germline V gene lookup returns CDR1 SGHAT and CDR2 FQNNGV. CDR3 bases: TGTGCCAGCAGCTTATTGGGACAGGGCACTAGGGAGACCCAGTACTTC. Residues: CASSLLGQGTRETQYF.

The chain uses TRBV7-2 and TRBJ2-7; D is perhaps TRBD2 (5 bases). CDR3 length: 15 amino acids. Germline V gene data show CDR1 as SGHTA and CDR2 as FQGNSA. The germline V and J ends were trimmed by 5 bases and 6 bases, with 20 bases remaining between them. The CDR3 protein is CASSRHQTSTAEQYF. The CDR3 nucleotides read TGTGCCAGCAGCAGACACCAAACTAGTACCGCCGAGCAGTACTTC.

The sample holds a few counts of this clonotype. The gene calls are TRBV10-3 and TRBJ2-5, with 14 bases identical to TRBD2. The CDR3 sequence is 13 residues long. With 10 bases clipped from V and 4 bases from J, the junction kept 2 bases outside the gene matches. The germline CDR1 and CDR2 sequences are ENHRY and SYGVKD. CDR3 sequence reads: CATGLAGGETQYF. CDR3 sequence (DNA): TGTGCCACCGGACTAGCGGGGGGAGAGACCCAGTACTTC.

The V gene is TRBV6-5, the J gene TRBJ2-3; 8 nucleotides agree with TRBD2. CDR1 is MNHEY, CDR2 SVGAGI, per germline. There are 17 residues in the CDR3. The V segment lost 4 bases and the J segment 5 bases; nucleotides outside the gene matches: 14. CDR3: CASSFLTPGLGIDTQYF. The CDR3, as DNA: TGTGCCAGCAGTTTCTTGACCCCGGGACTAGGTATAGATACGCAGTATTTT.

This clonotype was detected only a few times. The chain joins TRBV11-2 to TRBJ2-1, with TRBD2 matching 9 bases. The CDR3 is 18 residues long. With V trimmed by 1 base and J by 8 bases, 15 bases remained unmatched. Per germline, CDR1 SGHAT and CDR2 FQNNGV. CDR3 sequence reads: CASSLVGTAGGLRDEQFF. CDR3 DNA: TGTGCCAGCAGCTTAGTGGGTACAGCGGGAGGCTTGCGGGATGAGCAGTTCTTC.

The chain carries TRBV6-6 and TRBJ2-3; 7 nucleotides agree with TRBD1. Trimming took 6 bases from V and 0 from J; bases not matched to a gene: 9. This CDR3 region has 16 residues. The germline CDR1 and CDR2 sequences are MNHNY and SVGAGI (reference sequence). The CDR3 nucleotides are TGTGCCAGCAGCCACGAGGGACAGCGAAGCACAGATACGCAGTATTTT. It encodes CASSHEGQRSTDTQYF.

The rearrangement links TRBV20-1 to TRBJ2-5; a possible D gene is TRBD2 (6 bases). Deletions cut 0 bases from V and 3 bases from J, with 11 bases between. CDR3 length: 14 amino acids. Germline CDR1 DFQATT, CDR2 SNEGSKA (reference sequence). In DNA form, the CDR3 reads TGCAGTGCTAGAGAGGTTCGGGGGAAAGAGACCCAGTACTTC. Translation gives CSAREVRGKETQYF.

The CDR3 coding sequence is TGTGCCAGCAGTGTTTTCGCGAACACTGAAGCTTTCTTT. Protein product: CASSVFANTEAFF. The chain has TRBV6-1 and TRBJ1-1, with D uncertain. Trimming left V 4 bases short and J 1 base short, with 7 bases between. Germline V CDR1 and CDR2: MNHNS, SASEGT. The CDR3 spans 13 residues.

This chain joins TRBV20-1 and TRBJ2-5; 12 bases agree with TRBD2. The germline V gene encodes CDR1 DFQATT and CDR2 SNEGSKA (reference sequence). J lost 2 bases, V lost 3 bases, and 7 bases had no gene match. The CDR3 runs to 16 residues. CDR3 amino acids: CSASTSGGFRQETQYF. Here the CDR3 DNA reads TGCAGTGCTAGCACTAGCGGGGGGTTCCGGCAAGAGACCCAGTACTTC.

The chain joins TRBV27 to TRBJ2-7; D tentatively fits TRBD1 or TRBD2 (5 bases each). CDR3 length: 12 residues. V gave up 4 bases and J gave up 7 bases, with 11 bases separating them. Germline V gene data show CDR1 as MNHEY and CDR2 as SMNVEV (reference sequence). This chain's CDR3 is CASSSSWGEQYF. In DNA form, the CDR3 reads TGTGCCAGCAGTTCCTCCTGGGGGGAGCAGTACTTC.

The chain combines TRBV10-3 with TRBJ2-1, with 11 bases matching TRBD2. The length of the CDR3 is 13 residues. Germline V gene data show CDR1 as ENHRY and CDR2 as SYGVKD. V was pared by 10 bases and J by 10 bases, with 9 bases of the junction left unmatched. CDR3 bases: TGTGCCACCGTAGCGGGAGGGGGGGCAGAGCAGTTCTTC. Its protein is CATVAGGGAEQFF.

This chain links TRBV29-1 with TRBJ2-5; D is perhaps TRBD2 (6 bases). This CDR3 spans 14 amino acids. From germline, CDR1 is SQVTM and CDR2 ANQGSEA. Trimming shortened V by 4 bases and J by 5 bases, and 17 bases separated the two germline ends. CDR3 sequence (DNA): TGCAGCGTTGCGCCAAGGGGCGGGATGGAGACCCAGTACTTC. Translated: CSVAPRGGMETQYF.

This clonotype was counted many times. The chain carries TRBV29-1 and TRBJ2-5; D possibly corresponds to TRBD1 (6 bases). The CDR3 spans 13 residues. The V gene lost 3 bases and the J gene lost 5 bases, with 13 bases spanning the gap. Germline-derived CDR1 and CDR2 are SQVTM and ANQGSEA. Here the CDR3 DNA reads TGCAGCGTTGATGGGCGTCAGGGGGAGACCCAGTACTTC. It codes for CSVDGRQGETQYF.